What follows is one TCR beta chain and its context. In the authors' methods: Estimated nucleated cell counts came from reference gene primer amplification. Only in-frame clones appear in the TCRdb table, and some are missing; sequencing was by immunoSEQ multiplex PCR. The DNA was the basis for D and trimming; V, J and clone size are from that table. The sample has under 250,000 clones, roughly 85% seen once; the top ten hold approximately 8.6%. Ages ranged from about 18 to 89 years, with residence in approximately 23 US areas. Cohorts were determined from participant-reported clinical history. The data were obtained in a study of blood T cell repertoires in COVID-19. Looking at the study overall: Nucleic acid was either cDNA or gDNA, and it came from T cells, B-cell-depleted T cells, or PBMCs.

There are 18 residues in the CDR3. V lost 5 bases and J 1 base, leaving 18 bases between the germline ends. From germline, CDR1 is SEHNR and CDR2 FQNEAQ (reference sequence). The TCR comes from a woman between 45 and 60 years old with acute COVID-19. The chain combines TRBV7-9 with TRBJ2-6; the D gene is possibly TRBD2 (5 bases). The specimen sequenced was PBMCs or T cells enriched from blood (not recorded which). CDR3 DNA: TGTGCCAGCAGCCCCGGGATCCCGAACGGGTCTGGGGCCAACGTCCTGACTTTC. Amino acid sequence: CASSPGIPNGSGANVLTF.